This T cell receptor (beta chain) comes out of a study of CD8 T cells in ankylosing spondylitis. Study-wide findings and caveats: Some of these motif variants have turned up before, in reports on reactive arthritis synovial fluid and blood.

This clonotype was seen a handful of times. No antigen is known for it. Germline V gives CDR1 SGHVT, CDR2 SQSDAQ. The CDR3 loop spans 18 amino acids. V was trimmed by 5 bases and J by 0 bases, leaving 20 bases between them. TCRdb ran MiXCR on the 5' RACE reads and lists one entry per CDR3 protein. The sample lists about 150,000 distinct CDR3 sequences; about a third were seen once. The source is a male donor with ankylosing spondylitis. The chain uses TRBV7-4 and TRBJ1-3; the D is unclear. Material for sequencing was synovial fluid, either unsorted or a sorted T cell fraction (not recorded which). DNA for the CDR3: TGTGCCAGCAGCCGGCGGGCAGCAACAGACTACTCTGGAAACACCATATATTTT. It encodes CASSRRAATDYSGNTIYF.